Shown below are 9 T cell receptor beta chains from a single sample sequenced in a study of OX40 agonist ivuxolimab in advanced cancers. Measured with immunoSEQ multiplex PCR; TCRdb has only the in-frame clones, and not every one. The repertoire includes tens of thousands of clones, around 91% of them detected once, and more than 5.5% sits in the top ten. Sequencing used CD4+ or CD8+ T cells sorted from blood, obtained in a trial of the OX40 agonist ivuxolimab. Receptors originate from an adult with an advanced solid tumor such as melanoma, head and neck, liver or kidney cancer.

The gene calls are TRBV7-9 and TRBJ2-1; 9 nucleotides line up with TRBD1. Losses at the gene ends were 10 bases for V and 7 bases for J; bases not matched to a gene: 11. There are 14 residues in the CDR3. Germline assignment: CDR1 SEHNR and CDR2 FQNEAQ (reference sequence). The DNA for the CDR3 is TGTGCCATCCCGGGGACAGGGAGATGGAATGAGCAGTTCTTC. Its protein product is CAIPGTGRWNEQFF.

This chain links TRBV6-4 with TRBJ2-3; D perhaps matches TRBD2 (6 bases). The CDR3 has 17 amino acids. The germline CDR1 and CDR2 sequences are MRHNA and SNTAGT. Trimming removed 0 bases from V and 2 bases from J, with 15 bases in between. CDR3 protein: CASSDSGFGGNTDTQYF. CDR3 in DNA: TGTGCCAGCAGTGACTCGGGGTTTGGGGGGAACACAGATACGCAGTATTTT.

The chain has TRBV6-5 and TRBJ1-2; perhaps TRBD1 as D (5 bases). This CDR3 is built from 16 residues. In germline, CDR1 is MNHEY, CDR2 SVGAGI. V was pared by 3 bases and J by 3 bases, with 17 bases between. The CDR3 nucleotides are TGTGCCAGCAGTTATGGGGTTCCAGGGTCGGACTATGGCTACACCTTC. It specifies CASSYGVPGSDYGYTF.

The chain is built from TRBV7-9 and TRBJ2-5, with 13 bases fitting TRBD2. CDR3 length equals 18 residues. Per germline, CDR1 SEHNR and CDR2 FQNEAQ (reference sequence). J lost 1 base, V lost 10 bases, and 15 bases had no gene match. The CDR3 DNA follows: TGTGCCACCCGAGATTGGACTAGCGGGAGAATCAGCCAAGAGACCCAGTACTTC. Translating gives CATRDWTSGRISQETQYF.

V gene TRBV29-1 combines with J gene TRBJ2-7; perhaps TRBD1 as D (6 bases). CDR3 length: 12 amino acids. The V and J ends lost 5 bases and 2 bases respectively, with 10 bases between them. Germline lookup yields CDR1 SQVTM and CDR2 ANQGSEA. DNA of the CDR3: TGCAGCGTTTGGCAGGGGCCCTACGAGCAGTACTTC. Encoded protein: CSVWQGPYEQYF.

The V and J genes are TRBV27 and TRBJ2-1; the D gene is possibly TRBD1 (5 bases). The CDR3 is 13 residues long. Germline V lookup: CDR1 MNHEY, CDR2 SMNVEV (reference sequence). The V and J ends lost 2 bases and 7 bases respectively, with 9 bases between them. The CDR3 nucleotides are TGTGCCAGCAGTTTAGCCAGGGCTAATGAGCAGTTCTTC. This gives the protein CASSLARANEQFF.

CDR3 sequence (DNA): TGTGCCAGCAGTTACTCAGGGGGCAGCTACGAGCAGTACTTC. This encodes CASSYSGGSYEQYF. This chain links TRBV6-6 with TRBJ2-7; 7 bases match TRBD1. This CDR3 is built from 14 residues. The trim removed 0 bases at V and 3 bases at J, leaving 2 bases unmatched. Germline V lookup: CDR1 MNHNY, CDR2 SVGAGI (reference sequence).

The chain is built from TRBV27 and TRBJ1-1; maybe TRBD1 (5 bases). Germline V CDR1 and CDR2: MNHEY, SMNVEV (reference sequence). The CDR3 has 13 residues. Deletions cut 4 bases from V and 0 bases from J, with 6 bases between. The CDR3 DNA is TGTGCCAGCAGTTGGGGGGTGAACACTGAAGCTTTCTTT. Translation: CASSWGVNTEAFF.

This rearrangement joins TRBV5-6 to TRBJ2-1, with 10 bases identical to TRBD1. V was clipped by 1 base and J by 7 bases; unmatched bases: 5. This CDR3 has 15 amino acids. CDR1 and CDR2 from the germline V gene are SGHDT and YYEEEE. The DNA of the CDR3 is TGTGCCAGCAGCTTGCGACAGGGGGCTCTGAATGAGCAGTTCTTC. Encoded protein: CASSLRQGALNEQFF.